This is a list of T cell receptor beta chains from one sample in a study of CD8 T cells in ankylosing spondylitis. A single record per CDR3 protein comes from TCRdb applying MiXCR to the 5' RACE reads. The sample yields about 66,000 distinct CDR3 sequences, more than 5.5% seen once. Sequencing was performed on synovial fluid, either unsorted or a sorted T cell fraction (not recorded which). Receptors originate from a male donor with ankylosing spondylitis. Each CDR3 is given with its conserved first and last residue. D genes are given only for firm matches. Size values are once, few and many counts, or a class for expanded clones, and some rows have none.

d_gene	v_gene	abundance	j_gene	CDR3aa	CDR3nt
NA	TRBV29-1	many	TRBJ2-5	CSVDAGSERGTQYF	TGCAGCGTTGACGCGGGCAGCGAGAGGGGGACCCAGTACTTC
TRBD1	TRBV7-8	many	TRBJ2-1	CASSRQGAYNEQFF	TGTGCCAGCAGTCGACAGGGGGCCTACAATGAGCAGTTCTTC
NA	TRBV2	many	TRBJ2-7	CASRAMTGTTYEQYF	TGTGCCAGCCGGGCGATGACGGGCACCACCTACGAGCAGTACTTC
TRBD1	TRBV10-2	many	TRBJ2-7	CASRAGQGSYEQYF	TGCGCCAGCAGGGCAGGACAGGGCTCATACGAGCAGTACTTC
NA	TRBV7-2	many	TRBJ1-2	CASSLVAAYGYTF	TGTGCCAGCAGCTTAGTGGCAGCCTATGGCTACACCTTC
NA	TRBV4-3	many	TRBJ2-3	CASSPLSSTDTQYF	TGCGCCAGCAGCCCGCTCTCTAGCACAGATACGCAGTATTTT
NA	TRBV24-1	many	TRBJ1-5	CATSLHASQPQHF	TGTGCCACCAGTCTTCACGCAAGTCAGCCCCAGCATTTT
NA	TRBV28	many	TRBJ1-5	CASRVNRNQPQHF	TGTGCCAGCAGGGTTAACAGGAACCAGCCCCAGCATTTT
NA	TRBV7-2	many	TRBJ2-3	CASSFGTGGTDTQYF	TGTGCCAGCAGCTTTGGAACCGGCGGGACAGATACGCAGTATTTT
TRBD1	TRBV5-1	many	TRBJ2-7	CASSRGQGAYEQYF	TGCGCCAGCAGCAGGGGACAGGGGGCCTACGAGCAGTACTTC
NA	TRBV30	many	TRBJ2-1	CAWIGDGRSNEQFF	TGTGCCTGGATCGGGGACGGTCGGAGCAATGAGCAGTTCTTC
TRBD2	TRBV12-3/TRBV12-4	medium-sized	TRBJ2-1	CASRAGLAGNEQFF	TGTGCCAGCAGGGCAGGACTAGCCGGCAATGAGCAGTTCTTC
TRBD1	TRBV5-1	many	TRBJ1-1	CASSMTGSITEAFF	TGCGCCAGCAGCATGACAGGGTCCATTACTGAAGCTTTCTTT
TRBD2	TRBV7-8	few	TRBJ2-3	CASSSQSLAGVVDTQYF	TGTGCCAGCAGCTCGCAATCACTAGCGGGAGTTGTAGATACGCAGTATTTT
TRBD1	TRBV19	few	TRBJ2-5	CASAGQGEETQYF	TGTGCCAGTGCGGGACAGGGGGAAGAGACCCAGTACTTC
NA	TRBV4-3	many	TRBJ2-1	CASSQEGRSNTYNEQFF	TGCGCCAGCAGCCAAGAGGGGAGGTCAAATACCTACAATGAGCAGTTCTTC
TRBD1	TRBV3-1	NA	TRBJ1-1	CASRPGTGASGTEAFF	TGTGCCAGCAGACCCGGGACAGGGGCTTCGGGGACTGAAGCTTTCTTT
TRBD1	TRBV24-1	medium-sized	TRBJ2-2	CATSERDRRGRELFF	TGTGCCACCAGTGAACGGGACAGGAGGGGGCGGGAGCTGTTTTTT
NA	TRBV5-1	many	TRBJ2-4	CASSADYSTKNIQYF	TGCGCCAGCAGCGCTGACTATTCAACCAAAAACATTCAGTACTTC
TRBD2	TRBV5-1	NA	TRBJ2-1	CASSFQRDYYNEQFF	TGCGCCAGCAGCTTCCAGCGGGATTACTACAATGAGCAGTTCTTC
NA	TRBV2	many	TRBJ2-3	CASSDFDTQYF	TGTGCCAGCAGTGATTTTGATACGCAGTATTTT
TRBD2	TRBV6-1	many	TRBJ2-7	CASSDPSGTYEQYF	TGTGCCAGCAGTGACCCTAGCGGGACCTACGAGCAGTACTTC
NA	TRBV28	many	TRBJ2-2	CASSKGVYGELFF	TGTGCCAGCAGTAAAGGGGTTTACGGGGAGCTGTTTTTT